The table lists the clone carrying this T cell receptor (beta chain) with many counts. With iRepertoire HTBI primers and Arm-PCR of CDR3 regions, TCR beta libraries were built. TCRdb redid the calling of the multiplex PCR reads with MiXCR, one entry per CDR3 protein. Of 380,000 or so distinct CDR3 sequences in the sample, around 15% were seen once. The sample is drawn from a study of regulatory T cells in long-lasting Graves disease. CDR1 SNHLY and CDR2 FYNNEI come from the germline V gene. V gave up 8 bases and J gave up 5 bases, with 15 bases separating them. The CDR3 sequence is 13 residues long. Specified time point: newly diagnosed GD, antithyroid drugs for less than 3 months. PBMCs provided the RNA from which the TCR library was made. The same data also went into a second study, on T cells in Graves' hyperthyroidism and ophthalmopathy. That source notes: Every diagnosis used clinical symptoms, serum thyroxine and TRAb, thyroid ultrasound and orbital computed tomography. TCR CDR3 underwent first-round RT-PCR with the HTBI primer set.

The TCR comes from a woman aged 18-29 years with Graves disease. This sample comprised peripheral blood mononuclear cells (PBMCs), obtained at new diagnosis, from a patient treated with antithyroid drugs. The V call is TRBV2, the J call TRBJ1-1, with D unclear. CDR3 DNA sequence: TGTGCCAGCCCCCTCCCCGAAGGGACTGAAGCTTTCTTT. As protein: CASPLPEGTEAFF.